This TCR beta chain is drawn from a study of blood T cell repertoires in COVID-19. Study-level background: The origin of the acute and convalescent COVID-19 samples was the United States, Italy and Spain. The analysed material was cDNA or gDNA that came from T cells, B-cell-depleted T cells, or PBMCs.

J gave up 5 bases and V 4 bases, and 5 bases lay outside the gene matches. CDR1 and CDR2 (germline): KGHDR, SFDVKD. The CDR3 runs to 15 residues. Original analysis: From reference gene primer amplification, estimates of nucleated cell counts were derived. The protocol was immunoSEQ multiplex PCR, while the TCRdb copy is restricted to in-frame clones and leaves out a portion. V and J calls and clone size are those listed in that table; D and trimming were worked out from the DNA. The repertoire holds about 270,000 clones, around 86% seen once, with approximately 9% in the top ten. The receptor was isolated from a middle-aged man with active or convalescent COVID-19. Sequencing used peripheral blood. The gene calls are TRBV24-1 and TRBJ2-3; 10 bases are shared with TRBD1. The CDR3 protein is CATSDEDRGLDTQYF. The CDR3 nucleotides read TGTGCCACCAGTGACGAGGACAGGGGGTTAGATACGCAGTATTTT.